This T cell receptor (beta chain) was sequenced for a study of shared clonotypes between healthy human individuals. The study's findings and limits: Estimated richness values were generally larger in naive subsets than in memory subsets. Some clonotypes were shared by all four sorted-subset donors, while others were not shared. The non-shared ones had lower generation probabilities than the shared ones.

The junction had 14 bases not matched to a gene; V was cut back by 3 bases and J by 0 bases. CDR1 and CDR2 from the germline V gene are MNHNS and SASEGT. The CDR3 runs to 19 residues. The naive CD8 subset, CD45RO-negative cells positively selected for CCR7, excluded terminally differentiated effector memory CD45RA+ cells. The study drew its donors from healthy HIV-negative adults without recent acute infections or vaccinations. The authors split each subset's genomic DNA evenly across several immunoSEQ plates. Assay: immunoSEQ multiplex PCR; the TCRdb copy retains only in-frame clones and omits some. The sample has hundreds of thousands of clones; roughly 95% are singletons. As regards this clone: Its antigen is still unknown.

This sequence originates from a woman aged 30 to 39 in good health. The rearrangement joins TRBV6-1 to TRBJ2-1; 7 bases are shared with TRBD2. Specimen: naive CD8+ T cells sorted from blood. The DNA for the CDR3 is TGTGCCAGCAGTGACGGGGTGGGAGGGTCCCGGAGCTCCTACAATGAGCAGTTCTTC. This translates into CASSDGVGGSRSSYNEQFF.